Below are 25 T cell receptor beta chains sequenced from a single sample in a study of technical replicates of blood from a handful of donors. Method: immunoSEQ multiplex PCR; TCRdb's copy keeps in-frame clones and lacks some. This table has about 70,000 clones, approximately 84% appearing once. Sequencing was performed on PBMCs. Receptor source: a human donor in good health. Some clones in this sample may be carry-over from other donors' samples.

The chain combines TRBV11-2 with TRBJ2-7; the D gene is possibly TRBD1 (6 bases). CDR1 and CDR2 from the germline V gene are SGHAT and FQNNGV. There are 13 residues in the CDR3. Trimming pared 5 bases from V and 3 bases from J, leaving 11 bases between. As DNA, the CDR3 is TGTGCCAGCAGCCCAGGACAGTTCTACGAGCAGTACTTC. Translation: CASSPGQFYEQYF.

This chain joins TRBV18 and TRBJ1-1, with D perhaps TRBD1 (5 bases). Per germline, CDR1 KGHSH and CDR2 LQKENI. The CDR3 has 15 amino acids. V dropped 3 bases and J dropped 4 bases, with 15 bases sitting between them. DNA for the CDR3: TGTGCCAGCTCACCCCTTAATCAGGGCTTCACTGAAGCTTTCTTT. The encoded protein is CASSPLNQGFTEAFF.

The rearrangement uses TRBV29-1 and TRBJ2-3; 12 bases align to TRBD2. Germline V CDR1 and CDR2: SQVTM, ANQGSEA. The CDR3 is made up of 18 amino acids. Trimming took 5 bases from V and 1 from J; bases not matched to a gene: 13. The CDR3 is CSVNGLAGRGSGTDTQYF. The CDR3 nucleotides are TGCAGCGTTAACGGACTAGCGGGGAGGGGGTCGGGCACAGATACGCAGTATTTT.

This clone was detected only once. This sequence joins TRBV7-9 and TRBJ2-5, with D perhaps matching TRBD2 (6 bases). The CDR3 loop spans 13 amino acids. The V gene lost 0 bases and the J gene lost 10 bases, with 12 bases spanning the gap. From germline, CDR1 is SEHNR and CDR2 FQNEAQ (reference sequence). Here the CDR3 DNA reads TGTGCCAGCAGCTTAGCGAGGCCGGGGGACCAGTACTTC. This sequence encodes CASSLARPGDQYF.

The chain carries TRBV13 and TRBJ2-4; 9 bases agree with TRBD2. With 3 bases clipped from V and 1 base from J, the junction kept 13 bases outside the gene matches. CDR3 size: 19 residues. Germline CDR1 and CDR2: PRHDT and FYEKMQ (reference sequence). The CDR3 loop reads CASSFRTSASGGAKNIQYF. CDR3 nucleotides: TGTGCCAGCAGCTTTAGGACTAGCGCCTCTGGCGGGGCCAAAAACATTCAGTACTTC.

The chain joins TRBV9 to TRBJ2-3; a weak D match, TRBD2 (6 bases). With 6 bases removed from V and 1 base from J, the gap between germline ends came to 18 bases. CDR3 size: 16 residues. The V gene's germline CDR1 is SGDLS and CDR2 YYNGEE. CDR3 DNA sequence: TGTGCCAGCATCAGACTAGATAGGGTAGGCACAGATACGCAGTATTTT. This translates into CASIRLDRVGTDTQYF.

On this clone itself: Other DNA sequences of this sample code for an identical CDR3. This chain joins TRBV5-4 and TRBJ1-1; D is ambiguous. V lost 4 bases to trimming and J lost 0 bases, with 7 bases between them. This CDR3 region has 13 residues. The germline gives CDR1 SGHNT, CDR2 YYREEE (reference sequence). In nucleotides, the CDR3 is TGTGCCAGCAGCCAAACTGTGAACACTGAAGCTTTCTTT. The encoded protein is CASSQTVNTEAFF.

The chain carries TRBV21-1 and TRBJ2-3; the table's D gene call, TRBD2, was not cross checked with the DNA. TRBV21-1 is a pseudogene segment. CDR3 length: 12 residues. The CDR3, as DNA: TGTGCCAGCAGAAAAGGGAGGTCCTCGCAGTATTTT. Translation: CASRKGRSSQYF.

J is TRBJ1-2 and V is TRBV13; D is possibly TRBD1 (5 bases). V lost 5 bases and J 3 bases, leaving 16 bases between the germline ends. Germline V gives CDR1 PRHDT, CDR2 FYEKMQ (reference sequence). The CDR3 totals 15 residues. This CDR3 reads CASSPTVGGYYGYTF. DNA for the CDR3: TGTGCCAGCAGCCCCACCGTGGGGGGTTACTATGGCTACACCTTC.

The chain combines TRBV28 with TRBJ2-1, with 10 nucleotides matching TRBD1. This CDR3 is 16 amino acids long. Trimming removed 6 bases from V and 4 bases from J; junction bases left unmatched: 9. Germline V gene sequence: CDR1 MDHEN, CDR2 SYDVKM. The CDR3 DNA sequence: TGTGCCAGCAGAACTCCGGGACAGGGGATATACAATGAGCAGTTCTTC. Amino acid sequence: CASRTPGQGIYNEQFF.

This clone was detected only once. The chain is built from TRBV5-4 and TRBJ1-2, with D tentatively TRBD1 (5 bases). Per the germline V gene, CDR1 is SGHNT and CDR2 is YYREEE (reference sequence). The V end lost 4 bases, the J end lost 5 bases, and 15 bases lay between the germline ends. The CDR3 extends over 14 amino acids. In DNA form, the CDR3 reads TGTGCCAGCAGCGCCTCGGGGACTTTGTATGGCTACACCTTC. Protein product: CASSASGTLYGYTF.

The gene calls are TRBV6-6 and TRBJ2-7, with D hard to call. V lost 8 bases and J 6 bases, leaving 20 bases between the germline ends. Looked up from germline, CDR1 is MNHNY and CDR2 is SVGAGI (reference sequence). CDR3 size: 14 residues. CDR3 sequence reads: CASAMVRQDGEQYF. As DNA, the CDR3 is TGTGCCAGCGCCATGGTCAGGCAGGATGGCGAGCAGTACTTC.

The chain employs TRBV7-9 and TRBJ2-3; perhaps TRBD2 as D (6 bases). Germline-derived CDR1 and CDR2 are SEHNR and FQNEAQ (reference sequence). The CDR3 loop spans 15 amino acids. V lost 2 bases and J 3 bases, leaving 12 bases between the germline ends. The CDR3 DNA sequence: TGTGCCAGCAGCTTATGGGGCGGGATAACAGATACGCAGTATTTT. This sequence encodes CASSLWGGITDTQYF.

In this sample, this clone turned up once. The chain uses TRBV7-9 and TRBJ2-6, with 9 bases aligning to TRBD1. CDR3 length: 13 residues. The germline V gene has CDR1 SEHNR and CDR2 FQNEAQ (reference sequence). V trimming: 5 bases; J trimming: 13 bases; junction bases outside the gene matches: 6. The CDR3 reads CASSKGQGWVLTF. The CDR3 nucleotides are TGTGCCAGCAGCAAGGGACAGGGCTGGGTCCTGACTTTC.

DNA for the CDR3: TGTGCCAGCAAGGACAGGGTTTGGAACAATCAGCCCCAGCATTTT. As protein: CASKDRVWNNQPQHF. The V call is TRBV7-2, the J call TRBJ1-5; 8 bases line up with TRBD1. From germline, CDR1 is SGHTA and CDR2 FQGNSA. The CDR3 has 15 amino acids. Unmatched junction bases numbered 8, after V lost 7 bases and J lost 3 bases.

The CDR3 region is CASSDRYTGELFF. CDR3 DNA: TGTGCCAGCAGCGACAGATACACCGGGGAGCTGTTTTTT. The gene calls are TRBV9 and TRBJ2-2; no firm D call. The CDR3 spans 13 residues. Per germline, CDR1 SGDLS and CDR2 YYNGEE. The V gene lost 3 bases and the J gene lost 3 bases, with 6 bases spanning the gap.

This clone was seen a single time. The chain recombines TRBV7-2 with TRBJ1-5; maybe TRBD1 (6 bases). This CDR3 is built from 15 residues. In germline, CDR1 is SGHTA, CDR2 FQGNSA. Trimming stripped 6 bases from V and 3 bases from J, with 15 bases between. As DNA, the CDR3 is TGTGCCAGCAGTCCGTCAGGGGCCCTCAATCAGCCCCAGCATTTT. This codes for CASSPSGALNQPQHF.

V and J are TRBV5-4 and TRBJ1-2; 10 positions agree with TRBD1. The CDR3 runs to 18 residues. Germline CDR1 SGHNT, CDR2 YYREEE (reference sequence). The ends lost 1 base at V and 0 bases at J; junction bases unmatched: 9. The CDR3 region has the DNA TGTGCCAGCAGCTTGCCGGGACAGGGGTACCATTCTAACTATGGCTACACCTTC. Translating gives CASSLPGQGYHSNYGYTF.

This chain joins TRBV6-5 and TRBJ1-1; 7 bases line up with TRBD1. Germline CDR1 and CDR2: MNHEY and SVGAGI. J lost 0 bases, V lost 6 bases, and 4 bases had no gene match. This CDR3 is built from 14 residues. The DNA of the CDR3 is TGTGCCAGCAGCAACAGGGGAATGAACACTGAAGCTTTCTTT. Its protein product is CASSNRGMNTEAFF.

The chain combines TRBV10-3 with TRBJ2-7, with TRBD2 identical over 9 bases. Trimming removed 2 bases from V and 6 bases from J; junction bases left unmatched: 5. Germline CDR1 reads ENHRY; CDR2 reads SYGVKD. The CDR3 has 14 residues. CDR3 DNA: TGTGCCATCAGTGAGACTAGCGGGTCTTCCGAGCAGTACTTC. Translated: CAISETSGSSEQYF.

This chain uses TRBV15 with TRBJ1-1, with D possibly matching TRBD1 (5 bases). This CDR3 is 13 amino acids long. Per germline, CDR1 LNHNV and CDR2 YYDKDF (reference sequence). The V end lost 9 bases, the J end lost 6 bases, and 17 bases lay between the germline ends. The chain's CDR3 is CATSWNRGAEAFF. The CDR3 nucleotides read TGTGCCACGTCGTGGAACCGGGGGGCTGAAGCTTTCTTT.

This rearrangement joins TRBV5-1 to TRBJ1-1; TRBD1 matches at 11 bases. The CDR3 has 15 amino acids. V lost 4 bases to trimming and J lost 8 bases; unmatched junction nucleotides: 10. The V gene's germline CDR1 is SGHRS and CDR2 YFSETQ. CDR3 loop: CASSRTGGYFGEAFF. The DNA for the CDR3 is TGCGCCAGCAGCAGGACAGGGGGCTATTTCGGGGAAGCTTTCTTT.

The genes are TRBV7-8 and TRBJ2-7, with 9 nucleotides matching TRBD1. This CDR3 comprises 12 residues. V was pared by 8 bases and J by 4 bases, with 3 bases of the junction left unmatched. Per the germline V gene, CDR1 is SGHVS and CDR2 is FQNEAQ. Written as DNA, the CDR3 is TGTGCCAGCTTGGGACAGGGATACGAGCAGTACTTC. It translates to CASLGQGYEQYF. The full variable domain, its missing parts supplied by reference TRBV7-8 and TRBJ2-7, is GAGVSQSPRYKVAKRGQDVALRCDPISGHVSLFWYQQALGQGPEFLTYFQNEAQLDKSGLPSDRFFAERPEGSVSTLKIQRTQQEDSAVYLCASLGQGYEQYFGPGTRLTVT.

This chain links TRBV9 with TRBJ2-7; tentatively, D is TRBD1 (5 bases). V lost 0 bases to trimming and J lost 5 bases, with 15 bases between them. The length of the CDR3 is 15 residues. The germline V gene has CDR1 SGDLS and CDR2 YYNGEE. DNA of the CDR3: TGTGCCAGCAGCGTAGTAGGGGATGGTTGGGACGAGCAGTACTTC. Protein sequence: CASSVVGDGWDEQYF.

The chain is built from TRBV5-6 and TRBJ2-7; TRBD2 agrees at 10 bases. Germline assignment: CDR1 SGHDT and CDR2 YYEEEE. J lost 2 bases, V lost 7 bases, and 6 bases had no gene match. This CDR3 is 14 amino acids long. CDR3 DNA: TGTGCCAGCGGCCGACTAGCGGGTACCTACGAGCAGTACTTC. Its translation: CASGRLAGTYEQYF.